This paragraph reports one T cell receptor (beta chain). These data are taken from a study of blood T cell repertoires in COVID-19. Study context: PBMCs, B-cell-depleted T cells, or T cells provided the cDNA or gDNA that made up the material.

The V end lost 5 bases, the J end lost 2 bases, and 12 bases lay between the germline ends. CDR1 is LNHDA and CDR2 is SQIVND in the germline V gene (reference sequence). This CDR3 contains 14 residues. In the study's own analysis: Nucleated cell counts were estimated from reference gene primer amplification. Measured with immunoSEQ multiplex PCR; TCRdb has only the in-frame clones, and not every one. The DNA was the basis for D and trimming; V, J and clone size are from that table. Of approximately 120,000 clones detected, over 75% appear once; the ten largest clones hold roughly 1.2%. The sequenced sample was peripheral blood. The receptor comes from a woman of 80 years or more with acute or convalescent COVID-19. J is TRBJ1-2 and V is TRBV19, with a possible D match to TRBD1 (5 bases). The CDR3 region has the DNA TGTGCCAGTAGTTCAAGGGGCGGAAACTATGGCTACACCTTC. Protein: CASSSRGGNYGYTF.